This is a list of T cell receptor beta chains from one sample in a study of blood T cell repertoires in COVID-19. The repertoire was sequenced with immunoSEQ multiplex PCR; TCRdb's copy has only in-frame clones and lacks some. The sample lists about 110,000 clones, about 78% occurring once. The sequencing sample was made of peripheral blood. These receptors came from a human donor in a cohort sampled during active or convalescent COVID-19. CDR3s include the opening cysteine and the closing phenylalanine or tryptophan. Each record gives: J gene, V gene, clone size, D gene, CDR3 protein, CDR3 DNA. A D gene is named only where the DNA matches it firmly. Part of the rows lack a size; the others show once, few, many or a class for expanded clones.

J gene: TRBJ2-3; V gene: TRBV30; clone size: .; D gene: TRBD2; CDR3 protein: CAWRGGFFRADTQYF; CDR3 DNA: TGTGCCTGGAGGGGGGGGTTTTTCCGCGCAGATACGCAGTATTTT
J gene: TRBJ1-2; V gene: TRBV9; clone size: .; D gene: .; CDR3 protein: CASSTPQSDSPYGYTF; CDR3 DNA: TGTGCCAGCAGTACCCCTCAGAGTGACAGCCCCTATGGCTACACCTTC
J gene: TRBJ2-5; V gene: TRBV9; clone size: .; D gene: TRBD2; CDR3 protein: CASSVGLAPLTQYF; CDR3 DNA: TGTGCCAGCAGCGTGGGACTAGCGCCCTTGACCCAGTACTTC
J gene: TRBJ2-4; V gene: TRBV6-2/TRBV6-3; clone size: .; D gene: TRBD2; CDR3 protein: CASSYGLAGAPKAKNIQYF; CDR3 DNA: TGTGCCAGCAGTTACGGGCTAGCGGGGGCCCCTAAAGCCAAAAACATTCAGTACTTC
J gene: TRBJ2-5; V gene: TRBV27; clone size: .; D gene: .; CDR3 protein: CASSRGFGKQETQYF; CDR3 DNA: TGTGCCAGCAGCCGGGGTTTCGGGAAACAAGAGACCCAGTACTTC
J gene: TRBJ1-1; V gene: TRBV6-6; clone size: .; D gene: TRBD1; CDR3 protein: CASSLLRTGDTEAFF; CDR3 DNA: TGTGCCAGCAGCCTCCTTCGGACAGGGGACACTGAAGCTTTCTTT
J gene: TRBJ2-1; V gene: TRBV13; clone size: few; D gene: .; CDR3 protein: CASSRGIGNEQFF; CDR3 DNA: TGTGCCAGCAGCCGGGGGATTGGCAATGAGCAGTTCTTC
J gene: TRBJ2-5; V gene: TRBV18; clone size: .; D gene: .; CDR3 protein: CASSLIPGTKETQYF; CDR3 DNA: TGTGCCAGCTCACTAATTCCCGGGACAAAAGAGACCCAGTACTTC
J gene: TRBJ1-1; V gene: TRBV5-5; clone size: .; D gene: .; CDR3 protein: CASSLGVSSNTEAFF; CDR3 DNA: TGTGCCAGCAGCTTGGGAGTTAGCTCGAACACTGAAGCTTTCTTT
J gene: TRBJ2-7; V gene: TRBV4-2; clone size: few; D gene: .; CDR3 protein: CASSQGDEDEQYF; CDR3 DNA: TGTGCCAGCAGCCAAGGCGACGAGGACGAGCAGTACTTC
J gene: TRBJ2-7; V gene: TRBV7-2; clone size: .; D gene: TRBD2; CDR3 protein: CASRLAGVKEQYF; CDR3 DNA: TGTGCCAGCAGACTAGCGGGGGTAAAGGAGCAGTACTTC
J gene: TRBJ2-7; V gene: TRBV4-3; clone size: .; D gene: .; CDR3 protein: CASSQDFWGPAYEQYF; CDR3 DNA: TGCGCCAGCAGCCAAGATTTTTGGGGGCCCGCGTACGAGCAGTACTTC
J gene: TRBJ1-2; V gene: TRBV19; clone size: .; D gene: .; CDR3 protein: CASSIPGQGGGYTF; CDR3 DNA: TGTGCCAGTAGTATACCTGGGCAGGGCGGCGGCTACACCTTC
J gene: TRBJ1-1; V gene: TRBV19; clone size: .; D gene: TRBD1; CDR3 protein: CASRKGLGTVNTEAFF; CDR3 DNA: TGTGCCAGTAGGAAGGGGCTAGGGACAGTGAACACTGAAGCTTTCTTT
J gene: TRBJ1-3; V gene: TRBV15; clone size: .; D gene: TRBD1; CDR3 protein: CATSGDSSGNTIYF; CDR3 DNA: TGTGCCACCAGCGGGGACAGCTCTGGAAACACCATATATTTT
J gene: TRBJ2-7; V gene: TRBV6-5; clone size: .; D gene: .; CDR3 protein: CAITPQALSEQYF; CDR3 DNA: TGTGCCATCACGCCGCAAGCCCTAAGCGAGCAGTACTTC
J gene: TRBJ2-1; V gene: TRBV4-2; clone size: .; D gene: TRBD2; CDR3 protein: CASSQDGAGGSYNEQFF; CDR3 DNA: TGTGCCAGCAGCCAAGATGGGGCGGGGGGCTCCTACAATGAGCAGTTCTTC
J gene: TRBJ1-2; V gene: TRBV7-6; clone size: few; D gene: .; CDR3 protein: CASSLGTRADYGYTF; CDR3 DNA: TGTGCCAGCAGCTTAGGAACCAGGGCGGACTATGGCTACACCTTC
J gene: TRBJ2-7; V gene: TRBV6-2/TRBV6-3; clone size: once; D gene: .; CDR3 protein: CASSYSPYLDSRPYEQYF; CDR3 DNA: TGTGCCAGCAGTTACTCGCCCTACCTGGACAGCCGACCCTACGAGCAGTACTTC
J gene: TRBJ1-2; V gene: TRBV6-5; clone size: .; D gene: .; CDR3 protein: CASSYVRGARGYTF; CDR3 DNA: TGTGCCAGCAGTTACGTGCGGGGGGCAAGAGGCTACACCTTC
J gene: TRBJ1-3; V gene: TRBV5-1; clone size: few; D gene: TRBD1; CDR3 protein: CASSPGTGGNTIYF; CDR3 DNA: TGCGCCAGCAGCCCCGGGACAGGGGGAAACACCATATATTTT
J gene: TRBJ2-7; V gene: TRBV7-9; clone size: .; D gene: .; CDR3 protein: CASSQGREQYF; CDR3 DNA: TGTGCCAGCAGTCAAGGCAGGGAGCAGTACTTC
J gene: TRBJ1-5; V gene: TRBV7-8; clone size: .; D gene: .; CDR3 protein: CASSLAYLGDYSNQPQHF; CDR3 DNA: TGTGCCAGCAGCTTAGCTTATTTGGGAGATTATAGCAATCAGCCCCAGCATTTT
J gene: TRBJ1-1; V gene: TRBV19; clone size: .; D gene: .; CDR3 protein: CASRKGRGNTEAFF; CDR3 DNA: TGTGCCAGTAGAAAGGGGCGAGGGAACACTGAAGCTTTCTTT
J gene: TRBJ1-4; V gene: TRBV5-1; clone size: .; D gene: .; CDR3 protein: CARMGLYRTSEKLFF; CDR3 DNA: TGCGCCCGCATGGGGCTATACAGGACAAGTGAAAAACTGTTTTTT
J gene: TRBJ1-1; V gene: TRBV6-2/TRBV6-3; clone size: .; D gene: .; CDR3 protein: CASSYVPAGTEAFF; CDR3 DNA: TGTGCCAGCAGTTACGTTCCTGCCGGGACTGAAGCTTTCTTT
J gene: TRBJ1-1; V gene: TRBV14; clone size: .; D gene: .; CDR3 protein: CASSQDWGGINTEAFF; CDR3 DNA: TGTGCCAGCAGCCAAGATTGGGGGGGGATTAACACTGAAGCTTTCTTT
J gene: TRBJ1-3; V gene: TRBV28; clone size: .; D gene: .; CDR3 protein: CASRIPPGNPGNTIYF; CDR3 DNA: TGTGCCAGCAGAATCCCTCCAGGGAACCCTGGAAACACCATATATTTT
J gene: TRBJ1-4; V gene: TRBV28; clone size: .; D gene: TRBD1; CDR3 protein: CASRRDREKLFF; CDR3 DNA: TGTGCCAGCAGACGGGACAGGGAAAAACTGTTTTTT
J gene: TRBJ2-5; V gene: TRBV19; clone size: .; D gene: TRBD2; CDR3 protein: CASSVLAEETQYF; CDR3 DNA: TGTGCCAGTAGTGTGCTAGCGGAAGAGACCCAGTACTTC
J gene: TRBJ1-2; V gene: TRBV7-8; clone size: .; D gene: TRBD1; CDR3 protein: CASSLVPSPGQSYGYTF; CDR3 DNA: TGTGCCAGCAGCTTAGTCCCAAGCCCGGGACAGAGCTATGGCTACACCTTC
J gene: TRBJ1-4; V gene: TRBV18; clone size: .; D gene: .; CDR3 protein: CASSLSQSEKLFF; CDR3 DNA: TGTGCCAGCTCCCTGTCCCAGTCGGAAAAACTGTTTTTT
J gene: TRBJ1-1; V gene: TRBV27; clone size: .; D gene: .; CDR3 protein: CASSQEVIQGLHTEAFF; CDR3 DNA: TGTGCCAGCAGCCAAGAGGTCATCCAGGGGCTCCACACTGAAGCTTTCTTT
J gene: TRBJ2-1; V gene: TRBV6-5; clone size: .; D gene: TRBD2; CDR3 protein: CASSSRGTSNEQFF; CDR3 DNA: TGTGCCAGCAGTTCTCGAGGGACTAGCAATGAGCAGTTCTTC
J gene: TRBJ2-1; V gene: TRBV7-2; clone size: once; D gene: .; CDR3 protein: CASSLGSAYEQFF; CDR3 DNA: TGTGCCAGCAGCTTAGGCTCTGCGTATGAGCAGTTCTTC
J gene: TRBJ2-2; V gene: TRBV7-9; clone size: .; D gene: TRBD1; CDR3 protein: CASSPRQGANTGELFF; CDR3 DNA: TGTGCCAGCAGCCCGCGACAGGGGGCGAACACCGGGGAGCTGTTTTTT
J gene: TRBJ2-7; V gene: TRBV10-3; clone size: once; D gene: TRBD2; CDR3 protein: CATLGLAGSSLYEQYF; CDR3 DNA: TGTGCCACCCTGGGACTAGCGGGCTCCTCCCTCTACGAGCAGTACTTC
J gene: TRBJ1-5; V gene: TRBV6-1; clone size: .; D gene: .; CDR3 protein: CASSETQGRVNQPQHF; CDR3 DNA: TGTGCCAGCAGTGAGACACAGGGTCGGGTCAATCAGCCCCAGCATTTT
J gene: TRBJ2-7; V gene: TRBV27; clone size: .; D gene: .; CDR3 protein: CASSIPIEQYF; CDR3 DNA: TGTGCCAGCAGTATCCCCATCGAGCAGTACTTC
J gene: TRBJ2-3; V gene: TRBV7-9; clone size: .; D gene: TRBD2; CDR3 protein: CASSLRLAGNADTQYF; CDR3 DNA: TGTGCCAGCAGCCTACGACTAGCGGGAAACGCAGATACGCAGTATTTT
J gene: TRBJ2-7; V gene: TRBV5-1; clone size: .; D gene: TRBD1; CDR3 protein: CASSSRGQGGGYEQYF; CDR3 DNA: TGCGCCAGCAGCTCCAGGGGACAGGGTGGCGGGTACGAGCAGTACTTC